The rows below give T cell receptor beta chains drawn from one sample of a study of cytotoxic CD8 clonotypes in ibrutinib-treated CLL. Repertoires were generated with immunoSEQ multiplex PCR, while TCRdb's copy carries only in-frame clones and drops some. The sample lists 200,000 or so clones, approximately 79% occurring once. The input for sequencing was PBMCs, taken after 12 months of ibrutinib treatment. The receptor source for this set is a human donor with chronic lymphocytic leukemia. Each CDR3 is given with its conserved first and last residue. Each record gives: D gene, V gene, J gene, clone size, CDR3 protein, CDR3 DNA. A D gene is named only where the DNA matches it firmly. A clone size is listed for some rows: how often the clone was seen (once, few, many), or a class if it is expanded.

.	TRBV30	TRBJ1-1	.	CAWRAGATEAFF	TGTGCCTGGAGGGCAGGAGCCACTGAAGCTTTCTTT
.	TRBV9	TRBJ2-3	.	CASSAGVTDTQYF	TGTGCCAGCAGCGCGGGGGTCACAGATACGCAGTATTTT
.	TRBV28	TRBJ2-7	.	CASSISGYEQYF	TGTGCCAGCAGTATCTCGGGCTACGAGCAGTACTTC
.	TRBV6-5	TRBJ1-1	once	CASSYGKFNTEAFF	TGTGCCAGCAGTTACGGGAAGTTTAACACTGAAGCTTTCTTT
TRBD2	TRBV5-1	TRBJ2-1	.	CASSREGISYNEQFF	TGCGCCAGCAGCCGGGAGGGGATATCCTACAATGAGCAGTTCTTC
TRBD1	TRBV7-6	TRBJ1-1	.	CASSLRGQGRTEAFF	TGTGCCAGCAGCTTAAGGGGACAGGGACGGACTGAAGCTTTCTTT
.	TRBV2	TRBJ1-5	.	CASSESSNQPQHF	TGTGCCAGCAGTGAAAGTAGCAATCAGCCCCAGCATTTT
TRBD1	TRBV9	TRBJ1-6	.	CASSGQGSSNSPLHF	TGTGCCAGCAGCGGACAGGGTTCCAGTAATTCACCCCTCCACTTT
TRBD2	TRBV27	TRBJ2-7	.	CASSEKREDYEQYF	TGTGCCAGCAGTGAGAAGCGGGAGGACTACGAGCAGTACTTC
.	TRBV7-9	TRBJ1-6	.	CASSLWTDGSPLHF	TGTGCCAGCAGCCTCTGGACAGACGGTTCACCCCTCCACTTT
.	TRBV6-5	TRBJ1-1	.	CASSWSQLELPAEAFF	TGTGCCAGCAGTTGGTCGCAGCTGGAGTTGCCCGCTGAAGCTTTCTTT
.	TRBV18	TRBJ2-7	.	CASSPDAAYEQYF	TGTGCCAGCTCCCCCGACGCAGCCTACGAGCAGTACTTC
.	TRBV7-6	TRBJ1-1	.	CASSLWRDEAFF	TGTGCCAGCAGCTTGTGGCGAGATGAAGCTTTCTTT
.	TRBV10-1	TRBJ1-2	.	CASSAGTYYGYTF	TGCGCCAGCAGTGCCGGGACCTACTATGGCTACACCTTC
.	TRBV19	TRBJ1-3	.	CASSTPGGEKNTIYF	TGTGCCAGTAGTACCCCGGGAGGGGAGAAAAACACCATATATTTT
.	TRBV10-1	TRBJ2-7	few	CASSDNSYEQYF	TGCGCCAGCAGTGATAACTCCTACGAGCAGTACTTC
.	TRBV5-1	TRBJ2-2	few	CASSFFTGELFF	TGCGCCAGCAGCTTCTTCACCGGGGAGCTGTTTTTT
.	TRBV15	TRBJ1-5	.	CATSSGVGGLSPQHF	TGTGCCACCAGCAGTGGGGTAGGGGGGCTCTCGCCCCAGCATTTT
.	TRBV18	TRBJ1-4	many	CASSPWGEMDEKLFF	TGTGCCAGCTCACCATGGGGGGAGATGGATGAAAAACTGTTTTTT
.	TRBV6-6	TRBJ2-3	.	CASSYSDPDTQYF	TGTGCCAGCAGTTACTCCGACCCAGATACGCAGTATTTT
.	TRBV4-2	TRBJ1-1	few	CASSQGSGPMNTEAFF	TGTGCCAGCAGCCAAGGGTCGGGACCTATGAACACTGAAGCTTTCTTT
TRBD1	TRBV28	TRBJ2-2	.	CASRGQPNPGELFF	TGTGCCAGCAGGGGACAGCCCAACCCCGGGGAGCTGTTTTTT
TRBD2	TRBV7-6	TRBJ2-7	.	CASSFSSGEAYEQYF	TGTGCCAGCAGCTTCTCTAGCGGGGAAGCCTACGAGCAGTACTTC
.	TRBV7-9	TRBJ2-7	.	CASSLVGGPRYEQYF	TGTGCCAGCAGCTTAGTGGGGGGCCCCCGCTACGAGCAGTACTTC
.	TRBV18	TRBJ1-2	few	CASSPSPDYGYTF	TGTGCCAGCTCACCTTCGCCGGACTATGGCTACACCTTC
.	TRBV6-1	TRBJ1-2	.	CASSEPTGGGVNYGYTF	TGTGCCAGCAGTGAACCCACAGGAGGGGGAGTTAACTATGGCTACACCTTC
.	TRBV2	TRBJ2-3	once	CASRGFRGTDTQYF	TGTGCCAGCAGGGGGTTCCGAGGTACAGATACGCAGTATTTT
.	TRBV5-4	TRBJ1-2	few	CASSLVGVRGPDTF	TGTGCCAGCAGCTTGGTAGGGGTCCGTGGCCCAGACACCTTC
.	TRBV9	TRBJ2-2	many	CASSTQTGLGLGELFF	TGTGCCAGCAGCACTCAGACAGGCCTCGGGCTAGGGGAGCTGTTTTTT
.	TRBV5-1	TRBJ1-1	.	CASSLEGFRNTEAFF	TGCGCCAGCAGCTTGGAGGGGTTTAGGAACACTGAAGCTTTCTTT
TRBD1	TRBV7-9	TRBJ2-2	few	CASGPTGTGNTGELFF	TGTGCCAGCGGACCCACCGGGACAGGGAACACCGGGGAGCTGTTTTTT
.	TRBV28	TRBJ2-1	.	CASTPGDRTYNEQFF	TGTGCCAGCACCCCGGGGGACAGAACCTACAATGAGCAGTTCTTC
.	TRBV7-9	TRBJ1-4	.	CASSSRSSNGEKLFF	TGTGCCAGCAGCTCACGATCCTCGAACGGGGAAAAACTGTTTTTT
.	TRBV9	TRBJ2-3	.	CASTSGDILTDTQYF	TGTGCCAGCACCTCGGGGGACATCCTCACAGATACGCAGTATTTT
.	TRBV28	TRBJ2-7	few	CASRGAQGTLTNEQYF	TGTGCCAGCAGGGGGGCCCAGGGGACCCTTACTAACGAGCAGTACTTC
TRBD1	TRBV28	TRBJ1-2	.	CASSLGQISPDYGYTF	TGTGCCAGCAGCTTGGGACAGATCTCTCCAGACTATGGCTACACCTTC
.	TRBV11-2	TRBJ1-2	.	CASSLSTVGANYGYTF	TGTGCCAGCAGCTTATCAACAGTCGGTGCTAACTATGGCTACACCTTC
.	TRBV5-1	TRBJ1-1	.	CASSLDTEAFF	TGCGCCAGCAGCTTGGACACTGAAGCTTTCTTT
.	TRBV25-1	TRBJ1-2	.	CASSGGVDRHYGYTF	TGTGCCAGCAGTGGGGGGGTTGACAGGCACTATGGCTACACCTTC
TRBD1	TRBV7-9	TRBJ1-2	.	CASSLVLIRDRGHYGYTF	TGTGCCAGCAGCTTAGTCCTTATCCGGGACAGGGGACACTATGGCTACACCTTC